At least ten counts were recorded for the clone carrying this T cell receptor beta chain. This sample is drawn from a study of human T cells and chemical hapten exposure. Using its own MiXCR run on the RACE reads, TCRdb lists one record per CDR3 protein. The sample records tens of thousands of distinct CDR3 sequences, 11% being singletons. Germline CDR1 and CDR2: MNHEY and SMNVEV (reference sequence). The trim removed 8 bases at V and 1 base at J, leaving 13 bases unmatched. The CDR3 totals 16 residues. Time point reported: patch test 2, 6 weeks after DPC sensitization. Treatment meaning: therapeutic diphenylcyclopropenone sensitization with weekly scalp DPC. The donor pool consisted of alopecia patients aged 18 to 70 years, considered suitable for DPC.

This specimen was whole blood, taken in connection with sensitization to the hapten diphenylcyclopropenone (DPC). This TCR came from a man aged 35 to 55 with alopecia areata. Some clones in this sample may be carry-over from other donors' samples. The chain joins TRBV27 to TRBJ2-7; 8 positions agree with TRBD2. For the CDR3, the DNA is TGTGCCAGCCGGGAGCGGGGGAACCTCCGGTCCTACGAGCAGTACTTC. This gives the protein CASRERGNLRSYEQYF.